What follows are 14 T cell receptor beta chains derived from one specimen sequenced in a study of shared clonotypes between healthy human individuals. Here immunoSEQ multiplex PCR was the method, and the copy in TCRdb shows in-frame clones only, minus some. Of about a million clones in the sample, 65% to 80% were seen once. Input material: memory CD4+ T cells sorted from blood. Documented subset: CD45RA-negative fraction. These receptors were obtained from a man aged 18 to 29 in good health.

The chain links TRBV30 to TRBJ1-5; no definite D call. Between the trimmed V and J ends, which lost 2 bases and 0 bases, there was a span of 11 bases. CDR1 and CDR2 (germline): GTSNPN, SVGIG (reference sequence). This CDR3 has 15 residues. This CDR3 reads CAWSKADYSNQPQHF. CDR3 DNA: TGTGCCTGGAGTAAGGCGGACTATAGCAATCAGCCCCAGCATTTT.

This chain links TRBV29-1 with TRBJ2-5; TRBD2 aligns across 8 bases. The trim removed 3 bases at V and 5 bases at J, leaving 17 bases unmatched. This CDR3 has 17 amino acids. Germline CDR1 SQVTM, CDR2 ANQGSEA. The CDR3 reads CSVDLWGSGGGEETQYF. The CDR3 DNA reads as TGCAGCGTTGACCTCTGGGGAAGCGGGGGCGGGGAGGAGACCCAGTACTTC.

This clone appeared a few times. This chain joins TRBV19 and TRBJ2-5; tentatively, D is TRBD2 (7 bases). The CDR3 spans 18 residues. V was shortened by 2 bases and J by 2 bases, with 21 bases between the two germline ends. The germline V gene has CDR1 LNHDA and CDR2 SQIVND (reference sequence). The DNA of the CDR3 is TGTGCCAGTAGTATACGGCGGTTCGAGCGGGACATTCAAGAGACCCAGTACTTC. It translates to CASSIRRFERDIQETQYF.

As DNA, the CDR3 is TGTGCCACCCAGGACGGGAAGAACACTGAAGCTTTCTTT. Encoded protein: CATQDGKNTEAFF. The chain carries TRBV6-6 and TRBJ1-1, with D hard to call. This CDR3 is 13 amino acids long. Trimming removed 10 bases at V and 1 base at J, with 13 bases between. From germline, CDR1 is MNHNY and CDR2 SVGAGI (reference sequence).

This chain joins TRBV2 and TRBJ2-5; 14 bases fit TRBD2. CDR1 SNHLY and CDR2 FYNNEI come from the germline V gene. The V and J ends lost 8 bases and 5 bases, in that order; junction bases with no gene match: 4. The CDR3 length is 14 residues. Here the CDR3 DNA reads TGTGCCAGCGGACTAGCGGGAGGTTGGGAGACCCAGTACTTC. Translation gives CASGLAGGWETQYF.

The chain joins TRBV19 to TRBJ2-4; 8 nucleotides agree with TRBD1. V shed 5 bases, J shed 6 bases, and the junction held 9 bases outside the gene matches. This CDR3 has 15 residues. The germline gives CDR1 LNHDA, CDR2 SQIVND (reference sequence). CDR3 residues: CASSVGTGTLNIQYF. CDR3 coding DNA: TGTGCCAGTAGTGTCGGGACAGGCACCTTAAACATTCAGTACTTC.

V gene TRBV4-1 combines with J gene TRBJ1-4; TRBD1 is a possible D gene (6 bases). V lost 3 bases to trimming and J lost 8 bases, with 13 bases between them. The CDR3 runs to 14 residues. The V gene's germline CDR1 is MGHRA and CDR2 YSYEKL. The chain's CDR3 is CASSHPQGNEKLFF. CDR3 DNA sequence: TGCGCCAGCAGCCACCCTCAGGGGAACGAAAAACTGTTTTTT.

Comments on this clone: A junction end diverges from the germline sequence, so it may reflect a read error. The chain employs TRBV6-5 and TRBJ2-1; TRBD2 agrees at 15 bases. Per the germline V gene, CDR1 is MNHEY and CDR2 is SVGAGI. The CDR3 extends over 14 amino acids. CDR3 DNA sequence: TGTGCCATCAGTGGGACTAGCGGGGGGAATGAGCAGTTCTTC. The encoded protein is CAISGTSGGNEQFF.

V usage is TRBV7-9 and J usage is TRBJ2-5; the D is unclear. Judging by the DNA end, TRBJ2-7 fits better; the J call may be wrong. Looked up from germline, CDR1 is SEHNR and CDR2 is FQNEAQ (reference sequence). The length of the CDR3 is 15 residues. CDR3 amino acids: CASSLDEYSSYEQYF. The DNA for the CDR3 is TGTGCCAGCAGCTTAGACGAGTACTCTTCCTACGAGCAGTACTTC.

This sequence joins TRBV5-1 and TRBJ2-2; a possible D gene is TRBD2 (6 bases). With 4 bases removed from V and 7 bases from J, the gap between germline ends came to 20 bases. The CDR3 is made up of 16 amino acids. Per germline, CDR1 SGHRS and CDR2 YFSETQ. CDR3 sequence (DNA): TGCGCCAGCAGCCCTGGGGGGTCCCCCGGGGGCGGGGAGCTGTTTTTT. Its translation is CASSPGGSPGGGELFF.

The V gene is TRBV2, the J gene TRBJ2-1, with D possibly TRBD1 on 6 matching bases. The CDR3 length is 14 residues. CDR1 and CDR2 (germline): SNHLY, FYNNEI. Trimming took off 6 bases at V and 6 bases at J, with 15 bases between the two ends. CDR3 sequence reads: CASSRQDPPNEQFF. CDR3 nucleotide sequence: TGTGCCAGCAGCAGACAGGATCCCCCCAATGAGCAGTTCTTC.

V usage is TRBV4-3 and J usage is TRBJ2-2; 9 bases agree with TRBD2. The germline V gene has CDR1 LGHNA and CDR2 YSLEER. The CDR3 totals 16 residues. After removal of 0 bases from V and 1 base from J, the junction contained 0 bases not matched to a gene. CDR3 coding DNA: TGCGCCAGCAGCCAAGAACTAGCGGGGAACACCGGGGAGCTGTTTTTT. This sequence encodes CASSQELAGNTGELFF.

The V gene is TRBV10-1, the J gene TRBJ1-2, with unresolved D. V was trimmed by 3 bases and J by 5 bases, leaving 13 bases between them. Germline V gene lookup returns CDR1 WNHNN and CDR2 SYGVQD (reference sequence). The CDR3 is made up of 14 amino acids. The CDR3 sequence is CASSDGSSSYGYTF. The CDR3, as DNA: TGCGCCAGCAGTGATGGGTCATCTTCGTATGGCTACACCTTC.

The V and J genes are TRBV7-9 and TRBJ2-1; 11 nucleotides agree with TRBD2. CDR3 length: 16 residues. The germline V gene encodes CDR1 SEHNR and CDR2 FQNEAQ (reference sequence). Germline trimming cut 0 bases from V and 9 bases from J; bases unmatched to any gene: 7. This CDR3 is CASSLAPSGRLFEQFF. CDR3 DNA: TGTGCCAGCAGCTTAGCCCCTAGCGGGAGGTTATTTGAGCAGTTCTTC.